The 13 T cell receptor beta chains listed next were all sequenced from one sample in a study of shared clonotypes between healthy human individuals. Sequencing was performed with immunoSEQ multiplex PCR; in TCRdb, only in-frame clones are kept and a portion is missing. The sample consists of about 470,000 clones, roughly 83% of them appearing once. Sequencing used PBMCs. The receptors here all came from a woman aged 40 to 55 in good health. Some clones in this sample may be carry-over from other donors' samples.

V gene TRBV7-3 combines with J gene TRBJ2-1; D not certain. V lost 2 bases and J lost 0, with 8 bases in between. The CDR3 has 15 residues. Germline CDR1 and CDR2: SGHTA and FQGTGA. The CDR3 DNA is TGTGCCAGCAGCTTAGGAGAAAGCTCCTACAATGAGCAGTTCTTC. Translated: CASSLGESSYNEQFF.

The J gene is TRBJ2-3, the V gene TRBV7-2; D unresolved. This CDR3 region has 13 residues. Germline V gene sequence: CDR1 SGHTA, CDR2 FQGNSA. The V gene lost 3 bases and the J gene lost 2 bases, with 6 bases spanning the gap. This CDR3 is CASSLAPTDTQYF. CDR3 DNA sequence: TGTGCCAGCAGCTTGGCCCCCACAGATACGCAGTATTTT. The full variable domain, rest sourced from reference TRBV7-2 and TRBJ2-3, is GAGVSQSPSNKVTEKGKDVELRCDPISGHTALYWYRQSLGQGLEFLIYFQGNSAPDKSGLPSDRFSAERTGGSVSTLTIQRTQQEDSAVYLCASSLAPTDTQYFGPGTRLTVL.

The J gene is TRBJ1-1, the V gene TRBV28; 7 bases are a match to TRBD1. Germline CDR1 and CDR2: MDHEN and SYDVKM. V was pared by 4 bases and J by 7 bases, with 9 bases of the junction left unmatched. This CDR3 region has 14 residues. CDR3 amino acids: CASSSPGTANEAFF. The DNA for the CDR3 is TGTGCCAGCAGTTCCCCCGGGACAGCAAATGAAGCTTTCTTT.

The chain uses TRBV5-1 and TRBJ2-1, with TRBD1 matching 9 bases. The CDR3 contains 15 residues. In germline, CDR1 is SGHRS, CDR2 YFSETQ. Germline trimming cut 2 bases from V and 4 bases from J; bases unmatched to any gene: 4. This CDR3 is CASSFTGGFYNEQFF. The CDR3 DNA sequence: TGCGCCAGCAGCTTTACAGGGGGCTTTTACAATGAGCAGTTCTTC.

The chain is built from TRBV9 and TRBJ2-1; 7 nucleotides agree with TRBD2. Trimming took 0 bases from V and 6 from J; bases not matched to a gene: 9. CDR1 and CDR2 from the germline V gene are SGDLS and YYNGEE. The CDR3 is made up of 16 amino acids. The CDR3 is CASSVAASGSRNEQFF. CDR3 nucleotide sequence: TGTGCCAGCAGCGTAGCGGCTAGCGGTTCACGCAATGAGCAGTTCTTC.

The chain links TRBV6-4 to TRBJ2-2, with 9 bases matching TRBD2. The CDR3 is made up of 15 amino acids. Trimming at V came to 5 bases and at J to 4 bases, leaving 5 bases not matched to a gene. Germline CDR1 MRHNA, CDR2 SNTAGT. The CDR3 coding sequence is TGTGCCAGCAGTCCCGGGACTAGCACCACCGGGGAGCTGTTTTTT. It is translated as CASSPGTSTTGELFF.

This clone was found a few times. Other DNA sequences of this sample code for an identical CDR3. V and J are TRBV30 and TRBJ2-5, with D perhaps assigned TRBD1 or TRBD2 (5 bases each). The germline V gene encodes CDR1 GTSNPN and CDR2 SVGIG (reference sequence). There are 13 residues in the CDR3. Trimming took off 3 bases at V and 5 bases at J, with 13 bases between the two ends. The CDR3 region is CAWSPGAQETQYF. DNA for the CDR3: TGTGCCTGGAGCCCCGGGGCGCAGGAGACCCAGTACTTC.

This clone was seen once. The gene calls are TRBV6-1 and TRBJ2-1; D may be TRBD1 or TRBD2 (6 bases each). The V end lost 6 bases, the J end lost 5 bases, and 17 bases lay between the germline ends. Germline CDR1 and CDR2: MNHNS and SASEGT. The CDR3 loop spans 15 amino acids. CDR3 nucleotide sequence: TGTGCCAGCAGCCCGACTAGAGGGGGGCACAATGAGCAGTTCTTC. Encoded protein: CASSPTRGGHNEQFF.

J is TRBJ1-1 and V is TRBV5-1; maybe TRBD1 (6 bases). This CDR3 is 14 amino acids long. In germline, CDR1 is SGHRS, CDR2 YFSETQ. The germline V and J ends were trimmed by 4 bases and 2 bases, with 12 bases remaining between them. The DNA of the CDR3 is TGCGCCAGCAGCCCCTCACAGGGTAACACTGAAGCTTTCTTT. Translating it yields CASSPSQGNTEAFF.

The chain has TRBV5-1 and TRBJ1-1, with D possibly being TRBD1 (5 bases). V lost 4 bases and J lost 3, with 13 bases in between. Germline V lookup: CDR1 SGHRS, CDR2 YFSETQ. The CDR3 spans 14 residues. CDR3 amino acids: CASSLRAGDTEAFF. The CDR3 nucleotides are TGCGCCAGCAGCCTTAGGGCGGGGGACACTGAAGCTTTCTTT.

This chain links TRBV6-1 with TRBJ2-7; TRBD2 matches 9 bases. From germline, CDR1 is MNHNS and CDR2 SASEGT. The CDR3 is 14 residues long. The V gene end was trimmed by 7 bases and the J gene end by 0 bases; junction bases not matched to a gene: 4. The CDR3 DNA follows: TGTGCCAGCAACCCGGGACTAGCCTCCTACGAGCAGTACTTC. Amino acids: CASNPGLASYEQYF.

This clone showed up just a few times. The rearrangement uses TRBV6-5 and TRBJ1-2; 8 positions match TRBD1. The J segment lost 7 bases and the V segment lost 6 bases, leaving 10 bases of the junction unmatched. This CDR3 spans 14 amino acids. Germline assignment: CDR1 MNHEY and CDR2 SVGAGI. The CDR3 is CASSPTGVVGGYTF. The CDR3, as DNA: TGTGCCAGCAGCCCGACAGGGGTGGTTGGTGGCTACACCTTC.

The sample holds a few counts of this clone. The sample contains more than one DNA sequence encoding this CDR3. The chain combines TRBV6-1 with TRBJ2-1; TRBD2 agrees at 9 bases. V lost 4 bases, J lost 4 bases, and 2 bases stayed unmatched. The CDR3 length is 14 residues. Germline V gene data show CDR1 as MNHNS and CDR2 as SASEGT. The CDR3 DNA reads TGTGCCAGCAGTGGGCTAGCGGGATACAATGAGCAGTTCTTC. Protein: CASSGLAGYNEQFF.